A single sample is the source of the 9 T cell receptor beta chains below, sequenced in a study of shared clonotypes between healthy human individuals. The protocol was immunoSEQ multiplex PCR, while the TCRdb copy is restricted to in-frame clones and leaves out a portion. The sample records under 2.5 million clones, 85% to 95% being singletons. Sample: naive CD4+ T cells from PBMCs. Subset meaning: CD45RA+ positively selected. The receptors were sampled from a man aged 18 to 29 in good health. Some clones in this sample may be carry-over from other donors' samples.

A single count supports this clone. V and J are TRBV7-2 and TRBJ1-2; possible D gene TRBD1, 5 bases. The CDR3 contains 13 residues. The germline V and J ends were trimmed by 3 bases and 6 bases, with 11 bases remaining between them. Germline V gives CDR1 SGHTA, CDR2 FQGNSA. The CDR3 region has the DNA TGTGCCAGCAGCTTTAGAATGGGGGATGGCTACACCTTC. Translation gives CASSFRMGDGYTF. Variable domain in full (rest from reference TRBV7-2 and TRBJ1-2): GAGVSQSPSNKVTEKGKDVELRCDPISGHTALYWYRQSLGQGLEFLIYFQGNSAPDKSGLPSDRFSAERTGGSVSTLTIQRTQQEDSAVYLCASSFRMGDGYTFGSGTRLTVV.

The rearrangement joins TRBV28 to TRBJ2-3, with D unclear. The V and J ends lost 4 bases and 2 bases respectively, with 13 bases between them. The CDR3 runs 15 residues. Germline CDR1 is MDHEN and CDR2 is SYDVKM. The CDR3 spells CASSSPSGATDTQYF. CDR3 in DNA: TGTGCCAGCAGTTCCCCCTCCGGAGCCACAGATACGCAGTATTTT.

Only one count was recorded for this clone. The V call is TRBV2, the J call TRBJ2-7; no definite D call. Germline loops: CDR1 SNHLY, CDR2 FYNNEI. This CDR3 has 14 amino acids. V was clipped by 1 base and J by 5 bases, with 12 bases between them. The CDR3 DNA follows: TGTGCCAGCAGTGAAGAAAGCTCTTACAACGAGCAGTACTTC. Protein: CASSEESSYNEQYF.

The gene calls are TRBV28 and TRBJ2-2; no clear D. With 5 bases removed from V and 4 bases from J, the gap between germline ends came to 8 bases. The germline V gene encodes CDR1 MDHEN and CDR2 SYDVKM. CDR3 length: 13 amino acids. CDR3 protein: CASSIVSTGELFF. CDR3 nucleotide sequence: TGTGCCAGCAGTATTGTCTCCACCGGGGAGCTGTTTTTT.

V usage is TRBV5-8 and J usage is TRBJ2-5, with no clear D. The CDR3 totals 14 residues. Germline CDR1 reads SGHTS; CDR2 reads YDEGEE. V lost 0 bases, J lost 4 bases, and 10 bases lay in between. CDR3: CASSLGKVGETQYF. CDR3 in DNA: TGTGCCAGCAGCTTGGGTAAAGTGGGAGAGACCCAGTACTTC.

This clone appeared once. This sequence joins TRBV15 and TRBJ1-5; D is uncertain. The CDR3 is 16 residues long. Germline V gene sequence: CDR1 LNHNV, CDR2 YYDKDF (reference sequence). V lost 0 bases and J lost 4, with 13 bases in between. The CDR3 region is CATSRDLVQKNQPQHF. Here the CDR3 DNA reads TGTGCCACCAGCAGAGATCTGGTACAGAAAAATCAGCCCCAGCATTTT.

This clone has only a few counts. In the same sample, other DNA sequences code for this CDR3. V is TRBV20-1 and J is TRBJ2-2, with unresolved D. The germline CDR1 and CDR2 sequences are DFQATT and SNEGSKA (reference sequence). CDR3 length: 11 amino acids. Trimming took 1 base from V and 6 from J, leaving 3 bases between them. The CDR3 bases are TGCAGTGCTAGAGGGTCCGGGGAGCTGTTTTTT. As protein: CSARGSGELFF.

The chain uses TRBV29-1 and TRBJ2-5; the match to TRBD2 covers 7 bases. Germline-derived CDR1 and CDR2 are SQVTM and ANQGSEA. The CDR3 is 14 residues long. The ends lost 7 bases at V and 2 bases at J; junction bases unmatched: 10. This chain's CDR3 is CSGSSGNLQETQYF. The CDR3 DNA follows: TGCAGCGGCTCCAGCGGGAACCTACAAGAGACCCAGTACTTC.

The chain has TRBV9 and TRBJ2-5, with 14 bases lining up with TRBD2. The CDR3 totals 17 residues. Germline CDR1 is SGDLS and CDR2 is YYNGEE. With 4 bases clipped from V and 4 bases from J, the junction kept 9 bases outside the gene matches. CDR3 residues: CASSPTSGRAVGETQYF. The CDR3, as DNA: TGTGCCAGCAGCCCGACTAGCGGGAGGGCTGTGGGAGAGACCCAGTACTTC. Full variable domain (missing parts from reference TRBV9 and TRBJ2-5): DSGVTQTPKHLITATGQRVTLRCSPRSGDLSVYWYQQSLDQGLQFLIQYYNGEERAKGNILERFSAQQFPDLHSELNLSSLELGDSALYFCASSPTSGRAVGETQYFGPGTRLLVL.